This T cell receptor (beta chain) was found in a study of graft-versus-host responses after intestinal transplantation (dated by TCRdb to the early 2020s). Regarding the complete study: The transplants that recipients got were multivisceral, liver-intestinal, or isolated intestinal. Graft-versus-host and host-versus-graft alloreactive T cell clones were tracked in the graft, circulation and bone marrow after intestinal transplantation using bulk TCR-beta CDR3 sequencing. To identify alloreactive clones, pre-transplant mixed lymphocyte reaction products were sequenced and then compared with unstimulated pre-transplant donor and recipient T cells. The cohort enrolled 24 intestinal transplant recipients including one retransplant, and a few patients lacking pretransplant specimens were excluded. Donor T cell macrochimerism was defined as a peak of at least 4% donor T cells among recipient peripheral blood mononuclear cells. Every recipient was given anti-thymocyte globulin induction, followed by 2 to 4 years of maintenance tacrolimus and steroids. Samples from a few later patients were sequenced in-house on an Illumina MiSeq with MiXCR processing rather than by the commercial service.

Reading the label with the study, this specimen's time point is: cells obtained before transplantation from donor or recipient. CD3+CD4+ and CD3+CD8+ populations were FACS-sorted from unstimulated pre-transplant donor and recipient cells taken from spleen or lymph nodes. Concerning this clone: Its antigen remains undetermined. Base qualities are not provided; no much larger clone lies one nucleotide away.

Summary of the overall study and its limitations: Conclusions were limited by the relatively low number and heterogeneity of intestinal transplant patients. GvH clones turned up in recipient bone marrow, with some appearing earlier in ileal mucosa or blood, a pattern consistent with an intestinal mucosal origin. Early after transplant, peak levels of circulating GvH clones were associated with declines in HvG clones. Patients with donor T cell macrochimerism had high GvH to HvG T cell clonal ratios in their allografts.

The method behind the library was the immunoSEQ multiplex PCR assay. In most patients, genomic DNA was isolated using the Qiagen DNeasy Blood and Tissue Kit and sent frozen to Adaptive Biotechnologies for TCR sequencing. High-throughput TCR-beta CDR3 sequencing of genomic DNA from most patients was performed by Adaptive Biotechnologies. As for the authors' bioinformatics: Adaptive's ImmunoSEQ software was the source of the TCR sequencing data for about 17 patients, while three other patients were processed with MiXCR and VDJtools. To correct CD4 versus CD8 sorting errors, sequences present in both subsets at a frequency ratio below 5:1 were removed. CDR3 nucleotide sequences shared by donor and recipient were removed because the origin of these sequences could not be assigned. Alloreactive clones required at least 2-fold expansion over unstimulated cells and minimum CFSE-low frequency of 0.002% (template counts) or 0.001% (read counts). Clones were considered mappable if detected in sequenced pre-transplant spleen, lymph node, or MLR CFSE-low populations of the donor or recipient. The cumulative frequency of alloreactive clones was calculated as a percentage of all sequences, weighted by copy number. Drawn from immuneACCESS, this table holds only the in-frame rearrangements with V and J called that TCRdb kept. Clones are partly lost; checked studies trace under half to an unresolved V gene and leave the rest unexplained. Clone size and V and J calls were adopted from that table, with D and trimming inferred from the DNA. The sample records about 70,000 clones, less than 95% of which are singletons. 1.3% of the sample is in the top ten clones.

V is clipped by 2 bases and J by 7 bases, and the sequence between their germline boundaries is 9 bases long. The CDR3 has 12 amino acids, counting the end cysteine and phenylalanine. The read is trimmed to its CDR3 DNA, 36 bases read in frame from base 1. The germline V gene supplies CDR1 MGHRA and CDR2 YSYEKL. Material: unstimulated CD8+ T cells sorted from spleen or lymph node cells, obtained before intestinal transplant. The sequence joins TRBV4-1 to TRBJ2-7; D gene: possibly TRBD2, on 5 matching bases. The TCR comes from a human donor who received an intestinal transplant. The DNA reads TGCGCCAGCAGCCAAACATCGGGAGAGCAGTACTTC. It translates as CASSQTSGEQYF.